Presented here are 26 T cell receptor beta chains from one specimen sequenced in a study of blood T cells in healthy people across ages. Combining a sample-barcoded 5' primer with a J-beta primer mix, a second PCR ran for roughly 7 to 12 cycles. TCRdb used MiXCR to reprocess the 5' RACE reads, holding one entry per CDR3 protein. The profile shows 1.5 million to 2 million distinct CDR3 sequences, roughly 43% of them singletons. Material for sequencing was blood. Receptors originate from a human donor in good health.

This clonotype was seen a handful of times. The rearrangement uses TRBV7-9 and TRBJ2-1; D assignment may be TRBD1 or TRBD2 (5 bases each). The CDR3 is 18 residues long. CDR1 is SEHNR, CDR2 FQNEAQ, per germline (reference sequence). The V and J ends lost 5 bases and 0 bases respectively, with 20 bases between them. The CDR3 loop reads CASSLFGARTYSYNEQFF. The CDR3, as DNA: TGTGCCAGCAGCCTGTTTGGGGCCCGGACTTACTCCTACAATGAGCAGTTCTTC.

The chain is built from TRBV10-3 and TRBJ2-1, with D perhaps TRBD1 or TRBD2 (6 bases each). The V end was cut by 10 bases, the J end by 5 bases, with 21 bases between. This CDR3 contains 15 residues. CDR1 is ENHRY and CDR2 is SYGVKD in the germline V gene. CDR3 sequence: CATKEGDWVDNEQFF. CDR3 coding DNA: TGTGCCACCAAGGAGGGGGACTGGGTTGACAATGAGCAGTTCTTC.

This chain uses TRBV12-3 or TRBV12-4 with TRBJ2-5; no definite D call. Trimming stripped 3 bases from V and 0 bases from J, with 8 bases between. This CDR3 comprises 14 residues. This CDR3 is CASSLIDYQETQYF. As DNA, the CDR3 is TGTGCCAGCAGTTTGATCGACTACCAAGAGACCCAGTACTTC.

This clonotype was observed a handful of times. V gene TRBV4-1 combines with J gene TRBJ1-4; D possibly corresponds to TRBD1 (6 bases). Per the germline V gene, CDR1 is MGHRA and CDR2 is YSYEKL. The V end was cut by 4 bases, the J end by 7 bases, with 19 bases between. This CDR3 comprises 16 residues. The CDR3 sequence is CASSPGRREGGEKLFF. The CDR3 DNA sequence: TGCGCCAGCAGCCCAGGCCGCCGGGAAGGGGGTGAAAAACTGTTTTTT.

The chain is built from TRBV7-3 and TRBJ2-3; maybe TRBD2 (5 bases). The V gene lost 0 bases and the J gene lost 5 bases, with 9 bases spanning the gap. The CDR3 covers 14 residues. Germline CDR1 reads SGHTA; CDR2 reads FQGTGA. The CDR3 nucleotides are TGTGCCAGCAGCTTAACGTCGAGGGAAGATACGCAGTATTTT. The encoded protein is CASSLTSREDTQYF.

The chain has TRBV2 and TRBJ1-1, with D unclear. CDR1 and CDR2 (germline): SNHLY, FYNNEI. Trimming left V 7 bases short and J 0 bases short, with 9 bases between. The CDR3 consists of 13 residues. The CDR3 is CASNSALNTEAFF. The DNA of the CDR3 is TGTGCCAGCAATAGCGCCTTGAACACTGAAGCTTTCTTT.

There are many counts of this clonotype. The V and J genes are TRBV4-1 and TRBJ2-5; either TRBD1 or TRBD2 may fit D (5 bases each). Trimming shortened V by 4 bases and J by 5 bases, and 17 bases separated the two germline ends. Germline loops: CDR1 MGHRA, CDR2 YSYEKL. This CDR3 spans 15 amino acids. The CDR3 DNA follows: TGCGCCAGCAGCCTCGCCATCGGGGCTGGCGAGACCCAGTACTTC. Residues: CASSLAIGAGETQYF.

A note on this clonotype: A clone one base away is much larger, so this may be a read error. This sequence joins TRBV20-1 and TRBJ1-2; no reliable D call. In germline, CDR1 is DFQATT, CDR2 SNEGSKA (reference sequence). The CDR3 has 13 amino acids. The CDR3 sequence: CSVRAGANYGYTF. The CDR3 DNA is TGCAGTGTTAGAGCGGGAGCTAACTATGGCTACACCTTC.

This clonotype occurred a few times. A junction boundary mismatches the germline segment, possibly from a read error. The V gene is TRBV7-9, the J gene TRBJ1-2; maybe TRBD1 (6 bases). Germline V gene data show CDR1 as SEHNR and CDR2 as FQNEAQ (reference sequence). This CDR3 contains 13 residues. In nucleotides, the CDR3 is TGTGCCGGCAGCTTAGGACAGAACTATGGCTACACCTTC. This sequence encodes CAGSLGQNYGYTF.

This clonotype was recorded a few times. V is TRBV11-2 and J is TRBJ2-5; D remains unclear. The V end was cut by 5 bases, the J end by 5 bases, with 6 bases between. Germline V gene data show CDR1 as SGHAT and CDR2 as FQNNGV. This CDR3 region has 11 residues. The CDR3, as DNA: TGTGCCAGCAGCGAAATGGAGACCCAGTACTTC. This gives the protein CASSEMETQYF.

The chain couples TRBV12-5 to TRBJ2-3; D may match TRBD1 or TRBD2 (6 bases each). V dropped 2 bases and J dropped 10 bases, with 16 bases sitting between them. The CDR3 consists of 14 residues. Germline V gene lookup returns CDR1 LGHNT and CDR2 FRNRAP. The CDR3 reads CASGLLPGADAQYF. The CDR3 region has the DNA TGTGCTAGTGGTTTGCTTCCGGGGGCGGATGCGCAGTATTTT.

This clonotype was seen a few times. The genes are TRBV12-5 and TRBJ2-7; D call uncertain. Germline V gives CDR1 LGHNT, CDR2 FRNRAP. This CDR3 is 12 amino acids long. V dropped 6 bases and J dropped 4 bases, with 10 bases sitting between them. CDR3 region: CASGPTEYEQYF. The CDR3 DNA follows: TGTGCTAGTGGCCCAACAGAGTACGAGCAGTACTTC.

This chain links TRBV20-1 with TRBJ2-3; 7 bases agree with TRBD2. Germline V lookup: CDR1 DFQATT, CDR2 SNEGSKA (reference sequence). CDR3 length equals 12 residues. V was pared by 4 bases and J by 4 bases, with 2 bases of the junction left unmatched. The CDR3 protein is CSATLAADTQYF. DNA of the CDR3: TGCAGTGCTACCCTAGCGGCAGATACGCAGTATTTT.

J is TRBJ1-2 and V is TRBV6-1; TRBD1 matches at 9 bases. Trimming removed 10 bases from V and 3 bases from J; junction bases left unmatched: 9. The CDR3 runs to 14 residues. Germline lookup yields CDR1 MNHNS and CDR2 SASEGT. In DNA form, the CDR3 reads TGTGCCATCGGGGACAGGGTGGTTTACTATGGCTACACCTTC. Protein: CAIGDRVVYYGYTF.

This chain links TRBV15 with TRBJ2-3; TRBD1 agrees at 8 bases. Per the germline V gene, CDR1 is LNHNV and CDR2 is YYDKDF (reference sequence). The CDR3 is 15 residues long. With V trimmed by 0 bases and J by 6 bases, 5 bases remained unmatched. The CDR3 DNA follows: TGTGCCACCAGCAGAGATCCAGGGGGCGAGGATACGCAGTATTTT. Its protein is CATSRDPGGEDTQYF. Full variable domain (outside the CDR3, taken from reference TRBV15 and TRBJ2-3): DAMVIQNPRYQVTQFGKPVTLSCSQTLNHNVMYWYQQKSSQAPKLLFHYYDKDFNNEADTPDNFQSRRPNTSFCFLDIRSPGLGDTAMYLCATSRDPGGEDTQYFGPGTRLTVL.

CDR3 sequence: CKIQGTNYGYTF. The CDR3, as DNA: TGCAAGATCCAAGGGACTAACTATGGCTACACCTTC. The chain links TRBV20-1 to TRBJ1-2; D unresolved. Germline CDR1 DFQATT, CDR2 SNEGSKA (reference sequence). The CDR3 length is 12 residues.

V gene TRBV6-5 combines with J gene TRBJ1-1; tentative D call: TRBD1 (5 bases). From germline, CDR1 is MNHEY and CDR2 SVGAGI. The CDR3 contains 13 residues. Between the trimmed V and J ends, which lost 7 bases and 4 bases, there was a span of 13 bases. The CDR3 here is CASNQGPATEAFF. As DNA, the CDR3 is TGTGCCAGCAATCAGGGTCCGGCCACTGAAGCTTTCTTT.

The chain links TRBV5-5 to TRBJ1-5; D remains unclear. From germline, CDR1 is SGHKS and CDR2 YYEKEE (reference sequence). The CDR3 has 14 residues. The V end was cut by 7 bases, the J end by 1 base, with 12 bases between. The CDR3 region is CASEPRPSNQPQHF. The CDR3 DNA follows: TGTGCCAGCGAGCCCAGACCAAGCAATCAGCCCCAGCATTTT.

The rearrangement joins TRBV13 to TRBJ1-4; a possible D gene is TRBD1 (6 bases). Germline values: CDR1 PRHDT, CDR2 FYEKMQ (reference sequence). The CDR3 is 17 residues long. With 3 bases removed from V and 0 bases from J, the gap between germline ends came to 14 bases. The CDR3 spells CASSLARGQTTNEKLFF. Here the CDR3 DNA reads TGTGCCAGCAGCTTGGCTCGGGGGCAAACAACTAATGAAAAACTGTTTTTT.

The chain recombines TRBV9 with TRBJ2-3; D unclear. The CDR3 has 16 residues. V was shortened by 5 bases and J by 2 bases, with 18 bases between the two germline ends. CDR1 and CDR2 (germline): SGDLS, YYNGEE. CDR3 amino acids: CASSEHSLSLTDTQYF. As DNA, the CDR3 is TGTGCCAGCAGTGAGCACTCTTTATCGCTCACAGATACGCAGTATTTT.

The chain is built from TRBV20-1 and TRBJ2-1; TRBD2 is a possible D gene (6 bases). The CDR3 is 16 amino acids. The germline gives CDR1 DFQATT, CDR2 SNEGSKA (reference sequence). The ends were cut back, 5 bases at V and 13 bases at J, with 30 bases in the middle. The CDR3 loop is CSAGTDYLHLEETQFF. The CDR3 coding sequence is TGCAGTGCTGGAACGGACTATCTTCATTTAGAAGAGACCCAGTTCTTC.

This clonotype turned up a few times. V usage is TRBV7-9 and J usage is TRBJ1-1; 7 positions agree with TRBD1. This CDR3 is built from 12 residues. V lost 6 bases, J lost 9 bases, and 7 bases stayed unmatched. Germline V gene data show CDR1 as SEHNR and CDR2 as FQNEAQ (reference sequence). CDR3 in DNA: TGTGCCAGCAGGACAGGGTACATGAAAGCTTTCTTT. Residues: CASRTGYMKAFF.

V usage is TRBV6-2 or TRBV6-3 and J usage is TRBJ2-7; D possibly uses TRBD1 or TRBD2 (5 bases each). CDR1 is MNHEY and CDR2 is SVGEGT in the germline V gene. Trimming pared 5 bases from V and 5 bases from J, leaving 16 bases between. This CDR3 is built from 14 residues. For the CDR3, the DNA is TGTGCCAGCAGTGCACGGGGCCCGAGGAACGAGCAGTACTTC. Translation: CASSARGPRNEQYF.

The chain recombines TRBV30 with TRBJ2-3; 8 bases agree with TRBD2. V lost 2 bases and J lost 6; bases outside the gene matches: 7. The length of the CDR3 is 14 residues. CDR1 and CDR2 (germline): GTSNPN, SVGIG (reference sequence). The CDR3 is CAWSPGLGDDTQYF. The CDR3 coding sequence is TGTGCCTGGAGTCCGGGACTAGGGGACGATACGCAGTATTTT.

The rearrangement links TRBV4-2 to TRBJ2-3; D remains ambiguous. V was cut by 4 bases and J by 4 bases, with 9 bases left in between. The CDR3 has 13 residues. In germline, CDR1 is LGHNA, CDR2 YNFKEQ. The CDR3 DNA follows: TGTGCCAGCAGCCGGGGTCTGGCAGATACGCAGTATTTT. Residues: CASSRGLADTQYF.

This clonotype has just a few counts. The chain couples TRBV5-6 to TRBJ2-1; D remains ambiguous. Germline CDR1 reads SGHDT; CDR2 reads YYEEEE. V lost 5 bases, J lost 9 bases, and 15 bases lay in between. There are 13 residues in the CDR3. CDR3 in DNA: TGTGCCAGCAGAGTGTCGTTTCGCGGTGAGCAGTTCTTC. This sequence encodes CASRVSFRGEQFF.